This TCR beta chain is from a study of regulatory T cells in long-lasting Graves disease. Regarding this clonotype: The target antigen is unknown.

Sequencing libraries for TCR beta were prepared with iRepertoire HTBI primers and Arm-PCR of CDR3 regions. TCRdb re-called the multiplex PCR reads through MiXCR, storing one row per CDR3 protein. The sample consists of about 450,000 distinct CDR3 sequences, about 20% of them appearing once. The CDR3 runs 16 residues. Germline-derived CDR1 and CDR2 are SEHNR and FQNEAQ (reference sequence). Trimming at V came to 8 bases and at J to 0 bases, leaving 9 bases not matched to a gene. Study-level points and caveats: Small sample size may have lowered accuracy.

The time point here: persistent/refractory GD, antithyroid drugs over 5 years with positive TRAb. The TCR library used RNA extracted from PBMCs. Sequenced here: peripheral blood mononuclear cells (PBMCs), sampled when the disease was refractory, from a patient treated with antithyroid drugs. The chain combines TRBV7-9 with TRBJ2-2, with 7 bases lining up with TRBD1. The sequence was collected from a female donor with Graves disease. The DNA of the CDR3 is TGTGCCAGCGTAAATACCGGGACAGCGAACACCGGGGAGCTGTTTTTT. Amino acids: CASVNTGTANTGELFF.